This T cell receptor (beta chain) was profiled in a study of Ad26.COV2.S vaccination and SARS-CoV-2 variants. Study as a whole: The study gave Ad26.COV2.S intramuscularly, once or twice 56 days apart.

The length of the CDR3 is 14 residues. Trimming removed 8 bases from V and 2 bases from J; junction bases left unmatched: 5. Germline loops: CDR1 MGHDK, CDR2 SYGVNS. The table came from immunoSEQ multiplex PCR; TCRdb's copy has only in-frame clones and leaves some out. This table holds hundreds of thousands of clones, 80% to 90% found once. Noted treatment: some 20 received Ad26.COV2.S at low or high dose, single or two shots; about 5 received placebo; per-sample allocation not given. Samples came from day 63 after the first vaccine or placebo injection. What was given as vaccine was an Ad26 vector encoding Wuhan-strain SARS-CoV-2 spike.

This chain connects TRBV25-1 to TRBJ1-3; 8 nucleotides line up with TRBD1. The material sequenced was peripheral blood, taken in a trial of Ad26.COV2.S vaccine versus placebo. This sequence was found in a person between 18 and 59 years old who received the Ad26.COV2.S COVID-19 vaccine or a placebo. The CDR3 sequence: CASVDRVAGNTIYF. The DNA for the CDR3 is TGTGCCAGCGTGGACAGGGTCGCTGGAAACACCATATATTTT. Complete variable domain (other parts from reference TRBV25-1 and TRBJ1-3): EADIYQTPRYLVIGTGKKITLECSQTMGHDKMYWYQQDPGMELHLIHYSYGVNSTEKGDLSSESTVSRIRTEHFPLTLESARPSHTSQYLCASVDRVAGNTIYFGEGSWLTVV.